This T cell receptor (beta chain) derives from a study of blood T cell repertoires in COVID-19. The wider study: Acute and convalescent COVID-19 samples came from the United States, Italy and Spain.

The protocol was immunoSEQ multiplex PCR, while the TCRdb copy is restricted to in-frame clones and leaves out a portion. The sample has hundreds of thousands of clones, 89% seen once. Patients in Seattle were enrolled during active infection, then followed longitudinally. Trimming removed 4 bases at V and 4 bases at J, with 11 bases between. The germline V gene encodes CDR1 SGHRS and CDR2 YFSETQ. There are 13 residues in the CDR3. The origin of this receptor is a woman in her thirties with COVID-19, enrolled during active disease. The chain carries TRBV5-1 and TRBJ1-1; a possible D gene is TRBD1 (6 bases). Sequenced material: peripheral blood. The CDR3 loop reads CASSQGGRTEAFF. DNA for the CDR3: TGCGCCAGCAGCCAAGGGGGTCGCACTGAAGCTTTCTTT. Combining the CDR3 with reference TRBV5-1 and TRBJ1-1 gives the whole variable domain KAGVTQTPRYLIKTRGQQVTLSCSPISGHRSVSWYQQTPGQGLQFLFEYFSETQRNKGNFPGRFSGRQFSNSRSEMNVSTLELGDSALYLCASSQGGRTEAFFGQGTRLTVV.